These T cell receptor beta chains were read from a single sample in a study of technical replicates of blood from several donors. Sequenced by immunoSEQ multiplex PCR; TCRdb stores in-frame clones only, minus some. The table records tens of thousands of clones, 98% of them present only once. Sequencing was done on a sample of T cells isolated from PBMCs. The receptor set was obtained from a human donor in good health. The CDR3 runs from the conserved cysteine through the conserved F or W. The D gene is left open where the match is weak. The listing skips clone size in some rows; elsewhere it reads once, few, many or a size class.

V,size,D,J,CDR3,DNA
TRBV14,NA,TRBD1,TRBJ1-2,CASSREAGGFNYGYTF,TGTGCCAGCAGCCGCGAAGCAGGGGGCTTTAACTATGGCTACACCTTC
TRBV6-1,NA,TRBD1,TRBJ2-3,CASRGGQGATDTQYF,TGTGCCAGCAGGGGGGGACAGGGGGCCACAGATACGCAGTATTTT
TRBV6-1,NA,TRBD1,TRBJ2-3,CASREPGGRHPDTQYF,TGTGCCAGCAGGGAACCAGGGGGAAGGCACCCAGATACGCAGTATTTT
TRBV2,NA,TRBD2,TRBJ2-1,CASRLAGVNEQFF,TGTGCCAGCAGGTTAGCGGGAGTAAATGAGCAGTTCTTC
TRBV28,NA,TRBD1,TRBJ2-5,CASSPPGTEETQYF,TGTGCCAGCAGTCCGCCAGGGACAGAAGAGACCCAGTACTTC
TRBV4-1,NA,NA,TRBJ1-1,CASSQDRGGRTEAFF,TGCGCCAGCAGCCAAGATCGGGGGGGTCGGACTGAAGCTTTCTTT
TRBV15,NA,TRBD2,TRBJ2-1,CATSPHSGLAANNEQFF,TGTGCCACCAGCCCCCACTCGGGACTAGCGGCCAACAATGAGCAGTTCTTC
TRBV9,NA,TRBD1,TRBJ1-1,CASSPGTANTEAFF,TGTGCCAGCAGCCCCGGGACAGCAAACACTGAAGCTTTCTTT
TRBV19,NA,TRBD1,TRBJ1-2,CASRPLQGDGYTF,TGTGCCAGTAGGCCGCTACAGGGGGATGGCTACACCTTC
TRBV9,NA,TRBD1,TRBJ2-7,CASSADRGPYEQYF,TGTGCCAGCAGCGCGGACAGGGGCCCCTACGAGCAGTACTTC
TRBV5-1,NA,TRBD2,TRBJ2-1,CASMGLADYNEQFF,TGCGCCAGCATGGGACTAGCGGACTACAATGAGCAGTTCTTC
TRBV28,NA,NA,TRBJ1-1,CASSLMMNTEAFF,TGTGCCAGCAGCCTAATGATGAACACTGAAGCTTTCTTT
TRBV9,NA,TRBD2,TRBJ2-1,CASSASGSGVYNEQFF,TGTGCCAGCAGCGCCTCTGGGAGCGGGGTATACAATGAGCAGTTCTTC
TRBV27,NA,TRBD1,TRBJ1-1,CASSPGTEPTEAFF,TGTGCCAGTTCCCCAGGGACAGAACCCACTGAAGCTTTCTTT
TRBV7-9,NA,NA,TRBJ1-5,CASSFQGPNQPQHF,TGTGCCAGCAGCTTTCAGGGGCCGAATCAGCCCCAGCATTTT
TRBV21-1,NA,NA,TRBJ2-5,CASSLPVGRRETQYF,TGTGCCAGCAGCCTCCCCGTCGGGAGGCGGGAGACCCAGTACTTC
TRBV28,NA,TRBD1,TRBJ1-5,CASSLWDRSNQPQHF,TGTGCCAGCAGTCTCTGGGACAGGTCCAATCAGCCCCAGCATTTT
TRBV10-1,NA,NA,TRBJ2-5,CASSELRGRPLGFRQETQYF,TGCGCCAGCAGTGAGTTGCGGGGGCGGCCCTTGGGCTTCCGACAAGAGACCCAGTACTTC
TRBV4-1,once,TRBD1,TRBJ2-1,CASSGLRGRYDNEQFF,TGCGCCAGCAGCGGTCTCAGGGGGCGGTACGACAATGAGCAGTTCTTC
TRBV6-1,NA,NA,TRBJ2-7,CASSEGTAYEQYF,TGTGCCAGCAGTGAAGGGACAGCTTACGAGCAGTACTTC
TRBV11-3,NA,NA,TRBJ2-7,CASSLGRYYEQYF,TGTGCCAGCAGCTTAGGTAGATACTACGAGCAGTACTTC
TRBV28,NA,NA,TRBJ1-5,CASREGTWLSNQPQHF,TGTGCCAGCAGGGAGGGGACCTGGTTGAGCAATCAGCCCCAGCATTTT
TRBV29-1,NA,NA,TRBJ2-7,CSVEDGGEQYF,TGCAGCGTTGAAGATGGAGGGGAGCAGTACTTC
TRBV29-1,NA,NA,TRBJ1-1,CSVARGVGSGEAFF,TGCAGCGTTGCCAGGGGCGTGGGGTCCGGGGAAGCTTTCTTT
TRBV4-2,NA,TRBD2,TRBJ2-7,CASSREGRREAYEQYF,TGTGCCAGCAGCCGGGAAGGAAGGCGGGAGGCCTACGAGCAGTACTTC
TRBV23-1,once,TRBD1,TRBJ1-2,CASSHNGQGPHGRYGYTF,TGCGCCAGCAGTCACAACGGACAGGGCCCGCATGGGCGCTATGGCTACACCTTC